This T cell receptor beta chain is from a study of T-cell reconstitution after alpha-beta-depleted transplantation in children. The CDR3 is made up of 11 amino acids. The germline V gene encodes CDR1 MNHEY and CDR2 SVGEGT. Trimming pared 6 bases from V and 7 bases from J, leaving 6 bases between. Unique molecular identifiers were incorporated when the TCRbeta library was constructed. TCRdb reanalysed the PCR reads using MiXCR and keeps one entry per CDR3 protein. The sample contains just over 350,000 distinct CDR3 sequences, 13% of which appear only once. In this sample, this clonotype turned up many times.

This receptor was identified in a human donor who donated a stem cell graft to a child with Fanconi anemia. This sequence joins TRBV6-2 or TRBV6-3 and TRBJ2-2; D not certain. This material consisted of PBMCs, taken from the stem cell graft. The CDR3 loop reads CASRNVGELFF. The DNA for the CDR3 is TGTGCCAGCAGGAACGTCGGGGAGCTGTTTTTT.